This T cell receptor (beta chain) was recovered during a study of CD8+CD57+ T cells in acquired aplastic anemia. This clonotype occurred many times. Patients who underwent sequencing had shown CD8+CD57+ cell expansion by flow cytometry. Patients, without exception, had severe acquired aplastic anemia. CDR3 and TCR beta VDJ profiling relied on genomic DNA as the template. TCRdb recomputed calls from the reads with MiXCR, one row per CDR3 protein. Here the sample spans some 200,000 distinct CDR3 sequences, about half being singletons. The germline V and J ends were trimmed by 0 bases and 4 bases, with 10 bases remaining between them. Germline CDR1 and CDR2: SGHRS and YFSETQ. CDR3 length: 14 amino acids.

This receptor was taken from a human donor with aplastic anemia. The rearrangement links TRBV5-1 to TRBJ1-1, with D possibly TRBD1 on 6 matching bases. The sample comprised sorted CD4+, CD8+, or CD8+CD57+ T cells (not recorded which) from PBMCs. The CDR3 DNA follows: TGCGCCAGCAGCTTGGGGGGGGCGGGCACTGAAGCTTTCTTT. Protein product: CASSLGGAGTEAFF.